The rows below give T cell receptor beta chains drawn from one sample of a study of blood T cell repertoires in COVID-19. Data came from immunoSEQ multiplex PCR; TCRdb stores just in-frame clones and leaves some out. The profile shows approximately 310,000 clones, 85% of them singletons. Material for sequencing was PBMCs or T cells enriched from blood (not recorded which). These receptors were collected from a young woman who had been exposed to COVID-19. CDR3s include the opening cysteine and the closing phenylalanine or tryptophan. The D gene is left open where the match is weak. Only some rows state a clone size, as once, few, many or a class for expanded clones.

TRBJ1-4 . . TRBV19 CASSMARGANEKLFF TGTGCCAGTAGTATGGCCCGGGGGGCTAATGAAAAACTGTTTTTT
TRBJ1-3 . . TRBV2 CASSVEALSSGNTIYF TGTGCCAGCAGTGTCGAGGCTTTGAGCTCTGGAAACACCATATATTTT
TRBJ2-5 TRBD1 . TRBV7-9 CASSLETGGIYGETQYF TGTGCCAGCAGCTTAGAGACAGGGGGGATATACGGGGAGACCCAGTACTTC
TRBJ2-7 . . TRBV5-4 CASSPYGQKYEQYF TGTGCCAGCAGCCCGTACGGACAGAAATACGAGCAGTACTTC
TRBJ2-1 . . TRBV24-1 CATSDLGGRTNEQFF TGTGCCACCAGTGATTTAGGGGGACGGACAAATGAGCAGTTCTTC
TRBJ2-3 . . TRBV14 CASSQEIRSTDTQYF TGTGCCAGCAGCCAAGAAATACGGAGCACAGATACGCAGTATTTT
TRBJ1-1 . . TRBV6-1 CASREGEGYTEAFF TGTGCCAGCAGAGAAGGGGAGGGGTACACTGAAGCTTTCTTT
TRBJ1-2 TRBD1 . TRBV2 CASSQRQGNYGYTF TGTGCCAGCAGTCAGAGACAGGGGAACTATGGCTACACCTTC
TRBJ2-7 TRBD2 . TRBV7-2 CASSLLAGGLEQYF TGTGCCAGCAGCTTACTGGCGGGGGGGCTCGAGCAGTACTTC
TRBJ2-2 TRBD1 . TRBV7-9 CASSLAGGATGELFF TGTGCCAGCAGCTTAGCAGGGGGCGCAACCGGGGAGCTGTTTTTT
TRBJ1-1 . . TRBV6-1 CASSEYDIVTEAFF TGTGCCAGCAGTGAATATGACATAGTCACTGAAGCTTTCTTT
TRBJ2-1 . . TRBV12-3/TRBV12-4 CASSFNGYNEQFF TGTGCCAGCAGTTTTAACGGTTACAATGAGCAGTTCTTC
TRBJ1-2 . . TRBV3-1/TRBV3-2 CASSQESVYGYTF TGTGCCAGCAGCCAAGAGTCGGTCTATGGCTACACCTTC
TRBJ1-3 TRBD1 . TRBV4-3 CASSPGQGNTIYF TGCGCCAGCAGCCCGGGACAGGGAAACACCATATATTTT
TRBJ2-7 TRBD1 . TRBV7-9 CASSYGQGIYEQYF TGTGCCAGCAGCTATGGACAGGGTATCTACGAGCAGTACTTC
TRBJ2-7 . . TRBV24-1 CATSTGHFYEQYF TGTGCCACCAGTACAGGACACTTCTACGAGCAGTACTTC
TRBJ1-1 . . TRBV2 CASSRYVQVPNTEAFF TGTGCCAGCAGTAGATACGTACAGGTACCGAACACTGAAGCTTTCTTT
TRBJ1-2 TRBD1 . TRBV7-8 CASSLVNGQGNGYTF TGTGCCAGCAGCTTAGTGAACGGACAGGGCAATGGCTACACCTTC
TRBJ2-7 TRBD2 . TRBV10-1 CGSAGGLAVYEQYF TGCGGATCGGCTGGGGGACTAGCGGTTTACGAGCAGTACTTC
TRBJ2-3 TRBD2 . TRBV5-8 CASSLTGGGDTQYF TGTGCCAGCAGCTTAACCGGCGGGGGGGATACGCAGTATTTT
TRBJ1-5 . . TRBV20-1 CSASSPQGNQPQHF TGCAGTGCTAGTAGCCCACAGGGCAATCAGCCCCAGCATTTT
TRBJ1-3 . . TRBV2 CASSPSGSSSGNTIYF TGTGCCAGCAGTCCCTCAGGATCATCCTCTGGAAACACCATATATTTT
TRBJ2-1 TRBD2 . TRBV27 CASSFGGANEQFF TGTGCCAGCAGTTTCGGGGGGGCCAATGAGCAGTTCTTC
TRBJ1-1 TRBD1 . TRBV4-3 CASSQEQGAILDTEAFF TGCGCCAGCAGCCAAGAACAGGGGGCAATCTTAGACACTGAAGCTTTCTTT
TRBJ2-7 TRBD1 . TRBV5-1 CASRLGQGTYEQYF TGCGCCAGCAGGTTGGGACAGGGGACCTACGAGCAGTACTTC
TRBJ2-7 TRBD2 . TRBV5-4 CASSLGSGSGLYEQYF TGTGCCAGCAGCTTGGGGAGCGGGAGTGGGTTATACGAGCAGTACTTC
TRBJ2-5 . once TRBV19 CASSISVGGPRETQYF TGTGCCAGTAGTATATCAGTGGGGGGGCCGCGAGAGACCCAGTACTTC
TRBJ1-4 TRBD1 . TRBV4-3 CASSQGTGRTEKLFF TGCGCCAGCAGCCAGGGGACAGGTCGTACCGAAAAACTGTTTTTT
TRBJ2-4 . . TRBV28 CASSLSRGIQYF TGTGCCAGCAGTTTAAGCCGCGGCATTCAGTACTTC
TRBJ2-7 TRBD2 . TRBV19 CASSLSGRTSYEQYF TGTGCCAGTAGTCTCAGCGGGAGGACCTCCTACGAGCAGTACTTC
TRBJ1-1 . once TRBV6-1 CASSEGQVYTEAFF TGTGCCAGCAGTGAAGGACAGGTATACACTGAAGCTTTCTTT
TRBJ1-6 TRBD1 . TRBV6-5 CATMTGTAENSPLHF TGTGCCACTATGACCGGGACAGCTGAGAATTCACCCCTCCACTTT
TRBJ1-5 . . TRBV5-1 CASSFLGGTDQPQHF TGCGCCAGCAGCTTTCTAGGCGGGACCGATCAGCCCCAGCATTTT
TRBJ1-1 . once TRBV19 CASRITLNTEAFF TGTGCCAGTAGGATAACACTGAACACTGAAGCTTTCTTT